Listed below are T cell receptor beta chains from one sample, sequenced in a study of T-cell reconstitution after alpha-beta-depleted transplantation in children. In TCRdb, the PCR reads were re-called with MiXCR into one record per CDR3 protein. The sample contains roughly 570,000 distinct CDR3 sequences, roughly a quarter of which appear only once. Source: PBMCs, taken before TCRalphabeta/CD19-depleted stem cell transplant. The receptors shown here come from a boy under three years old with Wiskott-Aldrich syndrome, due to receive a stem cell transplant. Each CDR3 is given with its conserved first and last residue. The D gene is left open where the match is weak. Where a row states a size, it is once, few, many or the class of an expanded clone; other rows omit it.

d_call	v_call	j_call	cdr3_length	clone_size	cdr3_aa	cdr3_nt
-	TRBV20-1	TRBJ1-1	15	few	CSARDPGSKATEAFF	TGCAGTGCTAGAGATCCGGGCAGCAAAGCGACTGAAGCTTTCTTT
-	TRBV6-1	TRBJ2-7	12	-	CASRSDVYEQYF	TGTGCCAGCCGATCCGACGTCTACGAGCAGTACTTC
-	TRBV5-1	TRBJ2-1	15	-	CASSLGQGGDNEQFF	TGCGCCAGCAGCTTGGGACAGGGAGGGGACAATGAGCAGTTCTTC
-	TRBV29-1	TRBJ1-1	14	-	CSVDGTGRNTEAFF	TGCAGCGTTGACGGAACAGGAAGGAACACTGAAGCTTTCTTT
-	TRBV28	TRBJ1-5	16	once	CASSLVRASPGKPQHF	TGTGCCAGCAGTTTAGTGCGGGCGTCCCCCGGAAAGCCCCAGCATTTT
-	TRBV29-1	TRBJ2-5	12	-	CSVAGGEETQYF	TGCAGCGTTGCCGGGGGCGAGGAGACCCAGTACTTC
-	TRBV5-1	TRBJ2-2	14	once	CASGGREGTGELFF	TGCGCCAGCGGGGGTAGGGAAGGCACCGGGGAGCTGTTTTTT
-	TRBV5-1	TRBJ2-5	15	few	CASSLVRTSDETQYF	TGCGCCAGCAGCTTGGTAAGGACTTCTGACGAGACCCAGTACTTC
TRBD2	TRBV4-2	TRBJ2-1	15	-	CASSRRGLADNEQFF	TGTGCCAGCAGCCGCCGGGGACTAGCTGATAATGAGCAGTTCTTC
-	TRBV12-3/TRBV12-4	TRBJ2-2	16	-	CASNHSPGLNTGELFF	TGTGCCAGCAACCATTCCCCGGGGCTGAACACCGGGGAGCTGTTTTTT
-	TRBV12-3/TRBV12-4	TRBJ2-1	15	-	CASSSTVASYNEQFF	TGTGCCAGCAGCTCAACTGTAGCGTCCTACAATGAGCAGTTCTTC
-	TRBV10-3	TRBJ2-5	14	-	CAIMRRLDQETQYF	TGTGCCATCATGCGGCGTCTGGACCAAGAGACCCAGTACTTC
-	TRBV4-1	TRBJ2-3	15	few	CASSQGLVFPDTQYF	TGCGCCAGCAGCCAAGGGCTAGTGTTCCCAGATACGCAGTATTTT
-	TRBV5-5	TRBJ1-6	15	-	CASSPPGRVYSPLHF	TGTGCCAGCAGCCCGCCAGGGAGGGTTTATTCACCCCTCCACTTT
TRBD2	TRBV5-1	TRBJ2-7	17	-	CASSLVSGSNFFYEQYF	TGCGCCAGCAGCTTGGTAAGCGGGAGCAACTTTTTCTACGAGCAGTACTTC
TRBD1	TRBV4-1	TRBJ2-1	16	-	CASSQGTGGAHDEQFF	TGCGCCAGCAGCCAAGGCACAGGGGGCGCACACGATGAGCAGTTCTTC
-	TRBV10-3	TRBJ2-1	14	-	CAISEGGKWDEQFF	TGTGCCATCAGTGAGGGGGGTAAATGGGATGAGCAGTTCTTC
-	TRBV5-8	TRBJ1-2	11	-	CASSWNYGYTF	TGTGCCAGCAGCTGGAACTATGGCTACACCTTC
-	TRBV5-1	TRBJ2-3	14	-	CASSSGGMPDTQYF	TGCGCCAGCAGCTCCGGGGGCATGCCAGATACGCAGTATTTT
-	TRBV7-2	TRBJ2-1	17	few	CASSINWGRRAYNEQFF	TGTGCCAGCAGCATAAATTGGGGGCGTCGGGCCTACAATGAGCAGTTCTTC
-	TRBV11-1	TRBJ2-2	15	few	CASSASGRGTGELFF	TGTGCCAGCAGCGCCTCGGGAAGGGGTACCGGGGAGCTGTTTTTT
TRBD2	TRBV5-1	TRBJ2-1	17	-	CASSLGLAGRFYNEQFF	TGCGCCAGCAGCTTGGGGTTAGCGGGACGATTCTACAATGAGCAGTTCTTC
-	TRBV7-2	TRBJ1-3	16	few	CASSLAKGVSGNTIYF	TGTGCCAGCAGCTTAGCGAAGGGTGTCTCTGGAAACACCATATATTTT
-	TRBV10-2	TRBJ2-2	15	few	CASSVWNLDTGELFF	TGCGCCAGCAGTGTGTGGAATCTCGACACCGGGGAGCTGTTTTTT
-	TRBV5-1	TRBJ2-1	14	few	CASSWFESYNEQFF	TGCGCCAGCAGCTGGTTCGAATCCTACAATGAGCAGTTCTTC
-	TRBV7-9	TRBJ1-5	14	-	CATHQKVANQPQHF	TGTGCCACCCATCAAAAGGTGGCCAATCAGCCCCAGCATTTT
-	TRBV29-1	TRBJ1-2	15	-	CSVAAHRASNYGYTF	TGCAGCGTTGCAGCCCACAGGGCGTCTAACTATGGCTACACCTTC
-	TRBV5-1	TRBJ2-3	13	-	CASSSGATDTQYF	TGCGCCAGTAGTTCCGGTGCCACAGATACGCAGTATTTT
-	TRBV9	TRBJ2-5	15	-	CASSSQLGGAETQYF	TGTGCCAGCAGCTCCCAATTGGGGGGCGCGGAGACCCAGTACTTC
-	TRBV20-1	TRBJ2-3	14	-	CSAPLRPTADTQYF	TGCAGTGCCCCCCTACGCCCAACGGCAGATACGCAGTATTTT
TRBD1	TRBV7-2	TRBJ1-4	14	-	CASSFRTGDEKLFF	TGTGCCAGCAGCTTCAGGACAGGGGATGAAAAACTGTTTTTT
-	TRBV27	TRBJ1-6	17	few	CASSLLAVSAYNSPLHF	TGTGCCAGCAGTTTATTGGCCGTGAGCGCCTATAATTCACCCCTCCACTTT
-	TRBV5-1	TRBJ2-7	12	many	CASSLVAYEQYF	TGCGCCAGCAGCTTGGTTGCCTACGAGCAGTACTTC
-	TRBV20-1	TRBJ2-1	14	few	CSSTQRGEVHEQFF	TGCAGTTCTACACAAAGGGGGGAGGTCCATGAGCAGTTCTTC
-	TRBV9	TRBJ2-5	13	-	CASSVADRETQYF	TGTGCCAGCAGCGTAGCTGACAGGGAGACCCAGTACTTC
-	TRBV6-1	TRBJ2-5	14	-	CASTRGDYQETQYF	TGTGCCAGCACAAGGGGGGACTACCAAGAGACCCAGTACTTC
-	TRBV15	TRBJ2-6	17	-	CATSVQLSGAGANVLTF	TGTGCCACCAGCGTGCAACTCTCGGGGGCTGGGGCCAACGTCCTGACTTTC
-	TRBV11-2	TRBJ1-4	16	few	CASSLVPFAGDEKLFF	TGTGCCAGCAGCTTAGTACCTTTCGCGGGAGATGAAAAACTGTTTTTT
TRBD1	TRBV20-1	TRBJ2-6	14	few	CSARQGAGANVLTF	TGCAGTGCTAGACAGGGGGCTGGGGCCAACGTCCTGACTTTC
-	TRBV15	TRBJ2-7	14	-	CATSRARTAAEQYF	TGTGCCACCAGCAGAGCTCGGACAGCCGCCGAGCAGTACTTC
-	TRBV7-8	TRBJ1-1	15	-	CASSLANRVNTEAFF	TGTGCCAGCAGCTTAGCAAATAGGGTGAACACTGAAGCTTTCTTT
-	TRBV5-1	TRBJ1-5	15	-	CASSPLSGGNQPQHF	TGCGCCAGCAGCCCCCTAAGTGGTGGCAATCAGCCCCAGCATTTT
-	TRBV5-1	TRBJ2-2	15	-	CASRTGQTNTGELFF	TGCGCCAGCAGAACTGGACAGACCAACACCGGGGAGCTGTTTTTT
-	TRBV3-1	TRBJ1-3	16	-	CASSQLLGVPGNTIYF	TGTGCCAGCAGCCAACTGTTGGGAGTCCCTGGAAACACCATATATTTT
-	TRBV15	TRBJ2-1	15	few	CATSRDQGMRNEQFF	TGTGCCACCAGCAGAGATCAGGGGATGAGGAATGAGCAGTTCTTC
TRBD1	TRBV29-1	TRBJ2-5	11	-	CSVKQGETQYF	TGCAGCGTTAAACAGGGGGAGACCCAGTACTTC
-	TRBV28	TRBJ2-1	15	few	CASSPIESSYNEQFF	TGTGCCAGCAGTCCAATCGAGAGCTCCTACAATGAGCAGTTCTTC
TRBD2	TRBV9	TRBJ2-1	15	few	CASSVDGRFWNEQFF	TGTGCCAGCAGCGTAGACGGGAGGTTTTGGAATGAGCAGTTCTTC
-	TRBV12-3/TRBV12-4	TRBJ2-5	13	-	CASSLSLQGTQYF	TGTGCCAGCAGTTTGTCGCTACAAGGCACCCAGTACTTC
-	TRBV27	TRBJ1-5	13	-	CASSYMGSQPQHF	TGTGCCAGCAGCTATATGGGGAGTCAGCCCCAGCATTTT
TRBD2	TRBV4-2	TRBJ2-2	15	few	CASSQTGLRSGELFF	TGTGCCAGCAGCCAGACGGGACTACGTTCCGGGGAGCTGTTTTTT
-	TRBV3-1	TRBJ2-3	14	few	CASSSQGYTDTQYF	TGTGCCAGCAGCTCCCAGGGTTACACAGATACGCAGTATTTT
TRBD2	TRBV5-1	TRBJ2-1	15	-	CASSSGLAVNNEQFF	TGCGCCAGCAGCTCCGGACTAGCGGTCAACAATGAGCAGTTCTTC
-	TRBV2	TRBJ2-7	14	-	CASKKQRMAYEQYF	TGTGCCAGCAAGAAACAGCGCATGGCCTACGAGCAGTACTTC
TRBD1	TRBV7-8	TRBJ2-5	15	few	CASSRATGPARAQYF	TGTGCCAGCAGCAGAGCGACAGGGCCTGCAAGGGCCCAGTACTTC
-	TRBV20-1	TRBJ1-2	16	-	CSAREEVRGFYYGYTF	TGCAGTGCTAGAGAAGAAGTTAGGGGTTTCTACTATGGCTACACCTTC
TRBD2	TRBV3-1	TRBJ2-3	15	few	CASSQRGTSTDTQYF	TGTGCCAGCAGTCAGCGGGGAACGAGCACAGATACGCAGTATTTT
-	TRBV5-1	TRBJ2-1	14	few	CASSVDGRWGEQFF	TGCGCCAGCAGCGTGGACGGCAGGTGGGGCGAGCAGTTCTTC
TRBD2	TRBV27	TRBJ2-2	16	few	CASRGFSGISVGELFF	TGTGCCAGCAGGGGATTTAGCGGGATATCGGTCGGGGAGCTGTTTTTT